The 13 T cell receptor beta chains in this list originate from one sample, sequenced in a study of CD4 T cells in relation to SARS-CoV-2 and coronaviruses. Measured with immunoSEQ multiplex PCR; TCRdb has only the in-frame clones, and not every one. This sample has 58,000 or so clones, with about 90% found just once. Sequencing was carried out using naive CD4+ T cells from PBMCs. The subset: naive CD4+ T cells isolated by negative enrichment. These receptors all stem from an adult with COVID-19.

The chain combines TRBV18 with TRBJ2-5; no clear D gene. The CDR3 is 13 amino acids. Trimming shortened V by 1 base and J by 2 bases, and 5 bases separated the two germline ends. CDR1 is KGHSH, CDR2 LQKENI, per germline. The CDR3 DNA is TGTGCCAGCTCACCACTCGGGCAAGAGACCCAGTACTTC. This encodes CASSPLGQETQYF.

V is TRBV6-4 and J is TRBJ2-3, with D perhaps TRBD2 (6 bases). The V end was cut by 2 bases, the J end by 2 bases, with 11 bases between. CDR3 length: 15 amino acids. Germline CDR1 is MRHNA and CDR2 is SNTAGT. The DNA of the CDR3 is TGTGCCAGCAGTGACGAGGGGACTTTCACAGATACGCAGTATTTT. Translating gives CASSDEGTFTDTQYF.

The rearrangement uses TRBV9 and TRBJ1-4; D is perhaps TRBD1 (6 bases). Germline CDR1 reads SGDLS; CDR2 reads YYNGEE. The CDR3 has 15 residues. V gave up 3 bases and J gave up 5 bases, with 14 bases separating them. CDR3 sequence: CASSGGEGGNEKLFF. CDR3 in DNA: TGTGCCAGCAGCGGAGGCGAGGGGGGAAATGAAAAACTGTTTTTT.

This chain uses TRBV28 with TRBJ2-7; 11 bases map to TRBD2. V was clipped by 5 bases and J by 4 bases; unmatched bases: 7. This CDR3 has 15 residues. Germline CDR1 is MDHEN and CDR2 is SYDVKM. CDR3 loop: CASSLESSGRYEQYF. CDR3 bases: TGTGCCAGCAGTCTGGAGTCTAGCGGGAGGTACGAGCAGTACTTC.

The rearrangement uses TRBV18 and TRBJ1-1; 8 nucleotides line up with TRBD1. The CDR3 totals 13 residues. CDR1 is KGHSH, CDR2 LQKENI, per germline. With V trimmed by 3 bases and J by 7 bases, 4 bases remained unmatched. CDR3 sequence: CASSPSGTGEAFF. In DNA form, the CDR3 reads TGTGCCAGCTCACCTTCCGGGACAGGTGAAGCTTTCTTT. Based on the CDR3 plus reference TRBV18 and TRBJ1-1, the full variable domain is NAGVMQNPRHLVRRRGQEARLRCSPMKGHSHVYWYRQLPEEGLKFMVYLQKENIIDESGMPKERFSAEFPKEGPSILRIQQVVRGDSAAYFCASSPSGTGEAFFGQGTRLTVV.

The chain links TRBV11-2 to TRBJ1-2, with TRBD1 matching over 9 bases. After removal of 6 bases from V and 8 bases from J, the junction contained 13 bases not matched to a gene. The CDR3 runs to 15 residues. Germline-derived CDR1 and CDR2 are SGHAT and FQNNGV. The CDR3 loop is CASSSNRGRWEGYTF. The DNA of the CDR3 is TGTGCCAGCAGTTCCAACAGGGGGCGTTGGGAAGGCTACACCTTC.

This clone was counted once. The chain employs TRBV28 and TRBJ2-3; 12 nucleotides line up with TRBD1. With 6 bases clipped from V and 1 base from J, the junction kept 5 bases outside the gene matches. Germline V lookup: CDR1 MDHEN, CDR2 SYDVKM. The CDR3 is made up of 16 amino acids. The CDR3, as DNA: TGTGCCAGCAGGCATGGGACAGGGGGCCGCACAGATACGCAGTATTTT. Translating it yields CASRHGTGGRTDTQYF.

The V call is TRBV7-8, the J call TRBJ1-6, with 9 bases lining up with TRBD1. The CDR3 consists of 16 residues. CDR1 is SGHVS and CDR2 is FQNEAQ in the germline V gene. With V trimmed by 2 bases and J by 3 bases, 2 bases remained unmatched. In nucleotides, the CDR3 is TGTGCCAGCAGCTTACGGGACAGGGACTATAATTCACCCCTCCACTTT. As protein: CASSLRDRDYNSPLHF.

In DNA, the CDR3 is TGTGCCACCAGCAGAGATCGCGTAGGTACTGGGGCCAACGTCCTGACTTTC. Amino acid sequence: CATSRDRVGTGANVLTF. V and J are TRBV15 and TRBJ2-6; D remains unclear. V lost 0 bases and J 2 bases, leaving 11 bases between the germline ends. The CDR3 spans 17 residues. Per germline, CDR1 LNHNV and CDR2 YYDKDF (reference sequence). The full variable domain, rest sourced from reference TRBV15 and TRBJ2-6, is DAMVIQNPRYQVTQFGKPVTLSCSQTLNHNVMYWYQQKSSQAPKLLFHYYDKDFNNEADTPDNFQSRRPNTSFCFLDIRSPGLGDTAMYLCATSRDRVGTGANVLTFGAGSRLTVL.

V usage is TRBV5-1 and J usage is TRBJ1-6; TRBD1 aligns across 8 bases. V trimming: 4 bases; J trimming: 9 bases; junction bases outside the gene matches: 6. CDR1 and CDR2 (germline): SGHRS, YFSETQ. The CDR3 runs to 14 residues. In DNA form, the CDR3 reads TGCGCCAGCAGCCTTGGACAGGGTAGTTCACCCCTCCACTTT. Protein: CASSLGQGSSPLHF.

The chain couples TRBV5-5 to TRBJ1-5; TRBD1 matches 7 bases. The germline gives CDR1 SGHKS, CDR2 YYEKEE (reference sequence). The CDR3 has 14 residues. The junction had 6 bases not matched to a gene; V was cut back by 5 bases and J by 4 bases. This CDR3 is CASSTGTVNQPQHF. The CDR3 DNA follows: TGTGCCAGCAGTACCGGGACAGTGAATCAGCCCCAGCATTTT.

This clone was found once. The rearrangement links TRBV28 to TRBJ2-7; D is unresolved. Germline V gene sequence: CDR1 MDHEN, CDR2 SYDVKM. The CDR3 spans 13 residues. V lost 2 bases to trimming and J lost 3 bases, with 8 bases between them. CDR3: CASSLISIYEQYF. The CDR3 DNA reads TGTGCCAGCAGTTTAATTTCAATCTACGAGCAGTACTTC.

In this sample, this clone turned up once. The chain couples TRBV2 to TRBJ2-2; the match to TRBD2 covers 8 bases. J was trimmed by 1 base and V by 8 bases; bases with no gene match: 9. CDR1 is SNHLY, CDR2 FYNNEI, per germline. The CDR3 loop spans 16 amino acids. CDR3 sequence (DNA): TGTGCCAGCTCCTGGAGCGGGGGATTGAACACCGGGGAGCTGTTTTTT. Amino acids: CASSWSGGLNTGELFF.